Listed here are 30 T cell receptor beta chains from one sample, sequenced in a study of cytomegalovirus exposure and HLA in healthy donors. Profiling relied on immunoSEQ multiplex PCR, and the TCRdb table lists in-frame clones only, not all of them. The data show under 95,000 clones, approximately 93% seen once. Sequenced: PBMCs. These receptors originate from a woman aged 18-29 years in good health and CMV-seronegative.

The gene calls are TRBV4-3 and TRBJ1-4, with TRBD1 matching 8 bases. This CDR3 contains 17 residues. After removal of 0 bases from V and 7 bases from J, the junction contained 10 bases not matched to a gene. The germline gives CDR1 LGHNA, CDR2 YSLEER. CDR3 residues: CASSQDPQGAQVEKLFF. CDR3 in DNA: TGCGCCAGCAGCCAAGATCCCCAGGGGGCGCAGGTTGAAAAACTGTTTTTT.

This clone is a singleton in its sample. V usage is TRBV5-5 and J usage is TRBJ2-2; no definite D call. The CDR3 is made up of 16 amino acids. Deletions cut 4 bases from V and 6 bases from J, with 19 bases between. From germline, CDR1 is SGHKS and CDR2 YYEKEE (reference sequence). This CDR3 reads CASSGLDSAAPGELFF. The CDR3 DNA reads TGTGCCAGCAGCGGCCTAGATTCGGCGGCACCCGGGGAGCTGTTTTTT. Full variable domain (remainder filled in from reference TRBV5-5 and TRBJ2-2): DAGVTQSPTHLIKTRGQQVTLRCSPISGHKSVSWYQQVLGQGPQFIFQYYEKEERGRGNFPDRFSARQFPNYSSELNVNALLLGDSALYLCASSGLDSAAPGELFFGEGSRLTVL.

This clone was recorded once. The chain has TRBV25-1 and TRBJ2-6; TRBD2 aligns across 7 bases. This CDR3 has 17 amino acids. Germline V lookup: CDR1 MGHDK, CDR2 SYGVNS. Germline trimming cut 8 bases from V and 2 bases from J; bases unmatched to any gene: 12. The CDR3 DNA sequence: TGTGCCAGCTCACCGGGGGGTCTGGGCCCTGGGGCCAACGTCCTGACTTTC. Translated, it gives CASSPGGLGPGANVLTF.

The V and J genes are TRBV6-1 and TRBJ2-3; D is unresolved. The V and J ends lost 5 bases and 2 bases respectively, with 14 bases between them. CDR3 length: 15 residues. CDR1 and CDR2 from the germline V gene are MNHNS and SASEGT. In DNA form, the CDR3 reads TGTGCCAGCAGTCGCCACAGAGACCTCACAGATACGCAGTATTTT. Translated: CASSRHRDLTDTQYF.

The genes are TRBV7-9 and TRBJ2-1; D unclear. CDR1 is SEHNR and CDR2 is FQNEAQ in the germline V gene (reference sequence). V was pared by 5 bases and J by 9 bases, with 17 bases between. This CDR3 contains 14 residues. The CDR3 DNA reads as TGTGCCAGCAGCCCTAAAACGTACGGGTTTGAGCAGTTCTTC. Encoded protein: CASSPKTYGFEQFF.

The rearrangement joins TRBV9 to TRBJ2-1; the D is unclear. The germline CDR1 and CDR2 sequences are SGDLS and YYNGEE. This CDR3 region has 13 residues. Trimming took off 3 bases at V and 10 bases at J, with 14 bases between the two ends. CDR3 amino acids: CASSATIDLEQFF. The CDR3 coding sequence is TGTGCCAGCAGCGCCACGATAGACTTGGAGCAGTTCTTC.

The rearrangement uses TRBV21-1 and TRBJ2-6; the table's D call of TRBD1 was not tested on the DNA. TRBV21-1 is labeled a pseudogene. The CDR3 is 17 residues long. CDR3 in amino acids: CAVPGRGRGTGANVLTF. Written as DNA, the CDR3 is TGTGCCGTCCCCGGCAGGGGGCGAGGGACTGGGGCCAACGTCCTGACTTTC.

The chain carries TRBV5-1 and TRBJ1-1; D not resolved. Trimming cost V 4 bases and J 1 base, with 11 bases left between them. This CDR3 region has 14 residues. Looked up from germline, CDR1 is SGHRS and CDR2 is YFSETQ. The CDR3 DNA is TGCGCCAGCAGCCTTACTAGGGCGAACACTGAAGCTTTCTTT. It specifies CASSLTRANTEAFF.

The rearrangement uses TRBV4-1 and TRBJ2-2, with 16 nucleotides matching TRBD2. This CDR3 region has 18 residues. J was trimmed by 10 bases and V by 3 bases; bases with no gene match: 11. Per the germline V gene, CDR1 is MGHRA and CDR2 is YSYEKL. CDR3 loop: CASSHLGTSGGGSEELFF. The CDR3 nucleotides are TGCGCCAGCAGCCACCTCGGGACTAGCGGGGGGGGTTCAGAGGAGCTGTTTTTT.

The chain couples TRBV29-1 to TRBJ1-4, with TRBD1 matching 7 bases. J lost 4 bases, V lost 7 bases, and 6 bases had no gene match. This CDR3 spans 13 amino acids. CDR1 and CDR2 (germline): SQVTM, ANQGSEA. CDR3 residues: CSGRQGDNEKLFF. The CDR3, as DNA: TGCAGCGGGAGACAGGGAGATAATGAAAAACTGTTTTTT.

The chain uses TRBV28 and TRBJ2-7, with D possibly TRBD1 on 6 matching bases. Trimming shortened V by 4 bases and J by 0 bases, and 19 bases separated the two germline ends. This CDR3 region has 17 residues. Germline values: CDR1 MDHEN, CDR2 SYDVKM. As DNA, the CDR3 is TGTGCCAGCAGTTCCAACCTCGGGACACCGATCTCCTACGAGCAGTACTTC. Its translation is CASSSNLGTPISYEQYF.

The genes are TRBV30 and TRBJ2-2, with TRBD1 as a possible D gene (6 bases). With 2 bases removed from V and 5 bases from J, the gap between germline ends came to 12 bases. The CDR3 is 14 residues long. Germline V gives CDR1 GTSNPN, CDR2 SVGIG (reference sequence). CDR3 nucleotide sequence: TGTGCCTGGAGTTCAATCACAGGGACCGGGGAGCTGTTTTTT. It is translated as CAWSSITGTGELFF.

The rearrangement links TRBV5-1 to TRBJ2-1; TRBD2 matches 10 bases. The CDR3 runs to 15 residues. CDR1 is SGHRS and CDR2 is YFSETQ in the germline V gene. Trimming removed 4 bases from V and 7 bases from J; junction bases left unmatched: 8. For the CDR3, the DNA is TGCGCCAGCAGCCTTCTAGCGGGAGACAAGAATGAGCAGTTCTTC. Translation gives CASSLLAGDKNEQFF.

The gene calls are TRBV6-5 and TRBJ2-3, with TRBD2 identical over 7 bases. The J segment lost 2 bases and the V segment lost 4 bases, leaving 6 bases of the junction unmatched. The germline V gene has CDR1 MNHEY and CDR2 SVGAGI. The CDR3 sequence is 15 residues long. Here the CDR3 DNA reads TGTGCCAGCAGTTTAACTAGCGAGCACACAGATACGCAGTATTTT. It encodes CASSLTSEHTDTQYF.

The DNA of the CDR3 is TGTGCCAGCTCACCACCACGGGTAGGGGACACTGAAGCTTTCTTT. Its translation is CASSPPRVGDTEAFF. The chain joins TRBV18 to TRBJ1-1, with a weak D call TRBD1 (5 bases). CDR1 is KGHSH and CDR2 is LQKENI in the germline V gene. The CDR3 is made up of 15 amino acids. V lost 0 bases and J 3 bases, leaving 11 bases between the germline ends.

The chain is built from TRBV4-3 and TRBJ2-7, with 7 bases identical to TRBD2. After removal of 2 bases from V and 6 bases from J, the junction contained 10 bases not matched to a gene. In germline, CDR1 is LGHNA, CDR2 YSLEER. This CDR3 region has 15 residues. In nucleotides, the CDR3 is TGCGCCAGCAGCCAACATGTCGGACTAGTTTCCGAGCAGTACTTC. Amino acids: CASSQHVGLVSEQYF.

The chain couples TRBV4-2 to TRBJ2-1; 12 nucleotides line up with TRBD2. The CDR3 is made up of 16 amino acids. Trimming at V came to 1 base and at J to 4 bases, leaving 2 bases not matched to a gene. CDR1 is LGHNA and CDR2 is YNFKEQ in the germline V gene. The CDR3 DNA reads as TGTGCCAGCAGCCAAGGGACTAGCGGGGAGTACAATGAGCAGTTCTTC. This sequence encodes CASSQGTSGEYNEQFF.

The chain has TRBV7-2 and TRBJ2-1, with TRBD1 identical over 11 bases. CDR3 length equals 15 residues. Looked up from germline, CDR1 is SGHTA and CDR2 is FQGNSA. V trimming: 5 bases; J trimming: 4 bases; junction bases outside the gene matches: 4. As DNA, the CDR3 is TGTGCCAGCAGCACCGGACAGGGGGCGTACAATGAGCAGTTCTTC. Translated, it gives CASSTGQGAYNEQFF.

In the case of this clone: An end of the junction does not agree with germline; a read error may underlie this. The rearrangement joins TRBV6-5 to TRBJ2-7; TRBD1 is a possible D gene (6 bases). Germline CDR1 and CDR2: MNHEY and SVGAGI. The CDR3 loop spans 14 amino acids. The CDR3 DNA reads TGTGCCAGCAGATACTTGGACAGTTCCTACGAGCAGTACTTC. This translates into CASRYLDSSYEQYF.

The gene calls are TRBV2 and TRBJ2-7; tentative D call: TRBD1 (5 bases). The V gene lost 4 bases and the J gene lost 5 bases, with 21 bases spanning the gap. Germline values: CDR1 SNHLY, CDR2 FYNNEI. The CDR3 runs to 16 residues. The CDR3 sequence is CASSARTGQGIDEQYF. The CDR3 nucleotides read TGTGCCAGCAGTGCCCGGACCGGGCAGGGTATCGACGAGCAGTACTTC.

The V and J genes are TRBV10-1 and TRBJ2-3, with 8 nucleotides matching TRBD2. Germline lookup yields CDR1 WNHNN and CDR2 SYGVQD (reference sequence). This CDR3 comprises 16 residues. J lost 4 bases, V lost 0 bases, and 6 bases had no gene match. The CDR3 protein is CASSESSGSPPDTQYF. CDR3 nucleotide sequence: TGCGCCAGCAGTGAGTCAAGCGGGAGCCCCCCAGATACGCAGTATTTT.

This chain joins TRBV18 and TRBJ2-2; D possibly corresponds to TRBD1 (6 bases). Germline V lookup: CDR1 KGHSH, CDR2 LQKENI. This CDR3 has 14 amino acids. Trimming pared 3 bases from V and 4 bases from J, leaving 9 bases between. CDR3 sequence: CASSPGHITGELFF. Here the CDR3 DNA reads TGTGCCAGCTCACCGGGACACATCACCGGGGAGCTGTTTTTT.

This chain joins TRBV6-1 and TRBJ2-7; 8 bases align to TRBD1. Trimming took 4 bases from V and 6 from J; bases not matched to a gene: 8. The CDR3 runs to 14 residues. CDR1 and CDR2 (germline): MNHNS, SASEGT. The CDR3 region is CASSAGGPVLEQYF. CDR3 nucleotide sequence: TGTGCCAGCAGTGCAGGGGGCCCCGTACTCGAGCAGTACTTC.

The DNA for the CDR3 is TGCGCCAGCAGCCAACGGACGGGGGATCAGCCCCAGCATTTT. Its protein is CASSQRTGDQPQHF. The V and J genes are TRBV4-3 and TRBJ1-5; the D gene is possibly TRBD1 (5 bases). From germline, CDR1 is LGHNA and CDR2 YSLEER. Trimming pared 2 bases from V and 5 bases from J, leaving 10 bases between. This CDR3 region has 14 residues.

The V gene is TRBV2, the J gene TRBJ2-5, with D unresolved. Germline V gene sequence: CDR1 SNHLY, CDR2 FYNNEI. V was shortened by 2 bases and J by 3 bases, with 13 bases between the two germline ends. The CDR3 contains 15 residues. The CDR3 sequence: CASSEQFSFKETQYF. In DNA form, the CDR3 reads TGTGCCAGCAGTGAACAGTTCTCTTTCAAAGAGACCCAGTACTTC. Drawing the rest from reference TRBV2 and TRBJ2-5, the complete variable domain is EPEVTQTPSHQVTQMGQEVILRCVPISNHLYFYWYRQILGQKVEFLVSFYNNEISEKSEIFDDQFSVERPDGSNFTLKIRSTKLEDSAMYFCASSEQFSFKETQYFGPGTRLLVL.

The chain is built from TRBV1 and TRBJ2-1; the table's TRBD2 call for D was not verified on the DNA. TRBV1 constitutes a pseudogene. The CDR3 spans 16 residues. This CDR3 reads CTSSPPPSGLYNEQFF. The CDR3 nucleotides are TGCACCAGCAGCCCTCCTCCTAGCGGCCTCTACAATGAGCAGTTCTTC.

CDR3 residues: CASSNGMNTEAFF. CDR3 nucleotides: TGCGCCAGCAGCAACGGTATGAACACTGAAGCTTTCTTT. The chain has TRBV5-1 and TRBJ1-1; no reliable D call. Germline CDR1 reads SGHRS; CDR2 reads YFSETQ. The V end was cut by 4 bases, the J end by 0 bases, with 7 bases between. The CDR3 spans 13 residues.

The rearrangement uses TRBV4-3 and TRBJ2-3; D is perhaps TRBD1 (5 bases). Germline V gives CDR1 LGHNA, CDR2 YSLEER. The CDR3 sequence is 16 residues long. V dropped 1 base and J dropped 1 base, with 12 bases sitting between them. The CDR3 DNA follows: TGCGCCAGCAGCCAAGGGGTGGGGCTCGGCACAGATACGCAGTATTTT. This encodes CASSQGVGLGTDTQYF.

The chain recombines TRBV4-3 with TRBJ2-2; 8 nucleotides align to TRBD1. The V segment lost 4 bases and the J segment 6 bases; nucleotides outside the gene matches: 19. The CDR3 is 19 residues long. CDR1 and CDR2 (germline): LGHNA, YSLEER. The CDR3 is CASSPQRGQGTANPGELFF. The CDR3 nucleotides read TGCGCCAGCAGCCCCCAAAGAGGACAGGGAACCGCCAACCCCGGGGAGCTGTTTTTT.

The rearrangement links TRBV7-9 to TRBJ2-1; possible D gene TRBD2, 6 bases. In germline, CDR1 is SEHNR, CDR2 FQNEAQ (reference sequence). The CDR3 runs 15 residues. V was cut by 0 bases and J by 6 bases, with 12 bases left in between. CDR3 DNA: TGTGCCAGCAGCTTAGCCGCGTTGCGGGGCAATGAGCAGTTCTTC. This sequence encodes CASSLAALRGNEQFF.